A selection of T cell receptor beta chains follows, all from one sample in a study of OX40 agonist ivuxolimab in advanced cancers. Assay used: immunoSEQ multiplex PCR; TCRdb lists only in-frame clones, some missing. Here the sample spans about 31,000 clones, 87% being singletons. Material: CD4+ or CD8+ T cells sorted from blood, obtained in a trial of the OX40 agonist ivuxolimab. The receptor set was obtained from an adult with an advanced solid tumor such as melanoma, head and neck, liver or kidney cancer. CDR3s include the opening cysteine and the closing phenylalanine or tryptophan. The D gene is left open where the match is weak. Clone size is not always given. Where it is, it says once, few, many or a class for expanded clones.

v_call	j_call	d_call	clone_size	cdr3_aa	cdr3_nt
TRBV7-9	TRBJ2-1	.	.	CASSPGQISSYNEQFF	TGTGCCAGCAGCCCCGGACAGATAAGCTCCTACAATGAGCAGTTCTTC
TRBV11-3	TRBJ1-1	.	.	CASSYQGNTEAFF	TGTGCCAGCAGCTACCAGGGGAACACTGAAGCTTTCTTT
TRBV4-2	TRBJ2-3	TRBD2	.	CASSQFIAGTPSDTQYF	TGTGCCAGCAGCCAATTCATAGCGGGAACCCCGTCAGATACGCAGTATTTT
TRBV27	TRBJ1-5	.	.	CASSLQNSNQPQHF	TGTGCCAGCAGTTTACAGAATAGCAATCAGCCCCAGCATTTT
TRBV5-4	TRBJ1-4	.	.	CASSSRTTPATNEKLFF	TGTGCCAGCAGCTCCAGGACTACACCAGCAACTAATGAAAAACTGTTTTTT
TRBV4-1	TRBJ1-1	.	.	CASSLEGGNTEAFF	TGCGCCAGCAGCCTGGAGGGGGGGAACACTGAAGCTTTCTTT
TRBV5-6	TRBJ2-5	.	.	CASSFRPLSETQYF	TGTGCCAGCAGCTTCCGACCCCTATCCGAGACCCAGTACTTC
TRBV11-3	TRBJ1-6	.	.	CASSRGSSNSPLHF	TGTGCCAGCAGCCGCGGGAGTAGCAATTCACCCCTCCACTTT
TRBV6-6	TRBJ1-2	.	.	CASPEGGAQDGYTF	TGTGCCAGCCCCGAGGGGGGGGCGCAGGATGGCTACACCTTC
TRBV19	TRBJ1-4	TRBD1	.	CASASGTGVGKLFF	TGTGCCAGTGCTTCCGGGACAGGGGTAGGAAAACTGTTTTTT
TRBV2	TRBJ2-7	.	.	CASSEARSSYEQYF	TGTGCCAGCAGTGAGGCCAGGTCCTCCTACGAGCAGTACTTC
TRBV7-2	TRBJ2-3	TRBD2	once	CASSRGLAVADTQYF	TGTGCCAGCAGCCGGGGACTAGCCGTCGCAGATACGCAGTATTTT
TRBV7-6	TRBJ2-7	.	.	CASSLSAYEQYF	TGTGCCAGCAGCTTAAGCGCCTACGAGCAGTACTTC
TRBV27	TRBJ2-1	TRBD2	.	CASQFQREGRKEQFF	TGTGCCAGCCAATTTCAGCGGGAGGGCAGGAAGGAGCAGTTCTTC
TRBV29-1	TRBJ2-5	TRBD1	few	CSVRDRVQETQYF	TGCAGCGTTCGGGACAGGGTCCAAGAGACCCAGTACTTC
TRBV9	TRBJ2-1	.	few	CASSPQGGGALKDNEQFF	TGTGCCAGCAGCCCCCAGGGGGGCGGGGCCCTAAAGGACAATGAGCAGTTCTTC
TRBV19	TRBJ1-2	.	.	CASSITLNYGYTF	TGTGCCAGTAGTATTACACTCAACTATGGCTACACCTTC
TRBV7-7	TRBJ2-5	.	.	CASSLAGGETQYF	TGTGCTAGCAGCTTAGCTGGGGGAGAGACCCAGTACTTC
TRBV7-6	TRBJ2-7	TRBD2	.	CASSSLAGSEQYF	TGTGCCAGCAGCTCTCTAGCGGGAAGTGAGCAGTACTTC
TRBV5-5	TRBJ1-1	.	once	CASSLLVHQNTEAFF	TGTGCCAGCAGCCTCCTGGTACATCAGAACACTGAAGCTTTCTTT
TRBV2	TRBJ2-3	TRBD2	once	CASRRLAGVGDTQYF	TGTGCCAGCAGACGCCTAGCGGGAGTCGGAGATACGCAGTATTTT
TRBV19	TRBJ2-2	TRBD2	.	CASSATSGTGELFF	TGTGCCAGTAGTGCCACTAGCGGGACCGGGGAGCTGTTTTTT
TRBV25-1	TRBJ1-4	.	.	CASSEFKGTLNEKLFF	TGTGCCAGCAGTGAATTTAAGGGGACCCTTAATGAAAAACTGTTTTTT
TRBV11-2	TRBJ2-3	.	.	CASSLGFLAQYF	TGTGCCAGCAGCTTAGGGTTCCTGGCGCAGTATTTT
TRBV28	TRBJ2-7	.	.	CASSQGVYEQYF	TGTGCCAGCAGTCAGGGCGTCTACGAGCAGTACTTC
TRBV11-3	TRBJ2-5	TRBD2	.	CASSLGTLAGQETQYF	TGTGCCAGCAGCTTAGGAACCTTAGCGGGCCAAGAGACCCAGTACTTC
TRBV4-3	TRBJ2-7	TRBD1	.	CASSLRTGGSSYEQYF	TGCGCCAGCAGCCTAAGGACAGGGGGCAGCTCCTACGAGCAGTACTTC
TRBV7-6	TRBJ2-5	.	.	CASSHPLVGETQYF	TGTGCCAGCAGCCACCCCCTAGTCGGAGAGACCCAGTACTTC
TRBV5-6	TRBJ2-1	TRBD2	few	CASSLGLAFRSSYNEQFF	TGTGCCAGCAGCTTGGGACTAGCGTTCCGGAGTTCCTACAATGAGCAGTTCTTC
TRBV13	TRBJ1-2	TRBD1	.	CASSLAGGDGYTF	TGTGCCAGCAGCTTAGCAGGGGGCGATGGCTACACCTTC
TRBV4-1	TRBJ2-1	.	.	CASSQEHNSYNEQFF	TGCGCCAGCAGCCAAGAACATAACAGTTACAATGAGCAGTTCTTC
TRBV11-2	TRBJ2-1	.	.	CASSGPGNEQFF	TGTGCCAGCAGCGGTCCCGGCAATGAGCAGTTCTTC
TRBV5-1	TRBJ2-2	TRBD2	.	CASSLARERNTGELFF	TGCGCCAGCAGTCTGGCGCGGGAGAGGAACACCGGGGAGCTGTTTTTT
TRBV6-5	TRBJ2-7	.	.	CASGHYEQYF	TGTGCCAGCGGCCACTACGAGCAGTACTTC
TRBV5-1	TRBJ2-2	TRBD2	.	CASSLGLATGELFF	TGCGCCAGCAGCTTGGGACTAGCAACCGGGGAGCTGTTTTTT
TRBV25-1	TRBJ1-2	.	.	CASSAWGQTYGYTF	TGTGCCAGCAGTGCCTGGGGGCAGACCTATGGCTACACCTTC
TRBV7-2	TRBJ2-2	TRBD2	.	CASSVGVLAGDVTGELFF	TGTGCCAGCAGCGTAGGGGTACTAGCGGGAGATGTCACCGGGGAGCTGTTTTTT
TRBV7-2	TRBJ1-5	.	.	CASSVTFNQPQHF	TGTGCCAGCAGCGTCACCTTCAATCAGCCCCAGCATTTT
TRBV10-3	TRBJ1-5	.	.	CAIAGTPNQPQHF	TGTGCCATCGCCGGGACACCGAATCAGCCCCAGCATTTT
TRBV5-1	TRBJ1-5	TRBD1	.	CASSPTGGNQPQHF	TGCGCCAGCAGCCCCACAGGGGGCAATCAGCCCCAGCATTTT
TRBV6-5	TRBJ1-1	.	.	CASSYSGILNTEAFF	TGTGCCAGCAGTTATTCCGGGATACTGAACACTGAAGCTTTCTTT
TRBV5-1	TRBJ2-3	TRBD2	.	CASSSGLALRTDTQYF	TGCGCCAGCAGCTCGGGACTAGCGCTTCGCACAGATACGCAGTATTTT
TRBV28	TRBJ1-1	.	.	CASSRPNTEAFF	TGTGCCAGCTCGAGACCTAACACTGAAGCTTTCTTT
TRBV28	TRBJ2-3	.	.	CASSTPLTDTQYF	TGTGCCAGCAGTACCCCCCTGACAGATACGCAGTATTTT
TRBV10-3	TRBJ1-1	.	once	CAIRGEMNTEAFF	TGTGCCATCAGGGGAGAAATGAACACTGAAGCTTTCTTT
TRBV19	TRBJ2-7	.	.	CASSMAAAAYEQYF	TGTGCCAGTAGTATGGCGGCCGCGGCCTACGAGCAGTACTTC
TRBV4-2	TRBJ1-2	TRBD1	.	CASSQALNRGPPSGYTF	TGTGCCAGCAGCCAAGCGTTAAACAGGGGTCCGCCGAGTGGCTACACCTTC
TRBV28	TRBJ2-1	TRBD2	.	CAGGRHPGTSGTSYNEQFF	TGTGCTGGGGGTCGACACCCCGGGACTAGCGGGACTTCCTACAATGAGCAGTTCTTC
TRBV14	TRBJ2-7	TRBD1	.	CASSQVGTGAWEQYF	TGTGCCAGCAGCCAAGTTGGGACAGGGGCGTGGGAGCAGTACTTC
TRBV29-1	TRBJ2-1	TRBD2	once	CSVSGLAYNEQFF	TGCAGCGTTTCGGGACTAGCATACAATGAGCAGTTCTTC
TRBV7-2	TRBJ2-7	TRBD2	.	CASSQLAGRFEQYF	TGTGCCAGCAGCCAGCTAGCGGGTCGTTTCGAGCAGTACTTC
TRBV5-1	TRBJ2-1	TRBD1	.	CASSLRDPGQGINEQFF	TGCGCCAGCAGCTTGCGTGACCCGGGACAGGGTATCAATGAGCAGTTCTTC